Included here is one T cell receptor beta chain sequence, with context. This sample stems from a study of siplizumab effects on memory and regulatory T cells. The CDR3 contains 14 residues. V lost 0 bases and J 7 bases, leaving 10 bases between the germline ends. Germline V gives CDR1 LGHNA, CDR2 YSLEER. Sequencing was performed with immunoSEQ multiplex PCR; in TCRdb, only in-frame clones are kept and a portion is missing. The table has just under 85,000 clones, roughly 87% seen once; the top ten hold around 1.4%. Sequencing was carried out using Tregs sorted from blood. This clonotype originated in a human donor in good health. V usage is TRBV4-3 and J usage is TRBJ1-5; no clear D. For the CDR3, the DNA is TGCGCCAGCAGCCAAGATTGGGTGGGACAGCCCCAGCATTTT. It is translated as CASSQDWVGQPQHF.